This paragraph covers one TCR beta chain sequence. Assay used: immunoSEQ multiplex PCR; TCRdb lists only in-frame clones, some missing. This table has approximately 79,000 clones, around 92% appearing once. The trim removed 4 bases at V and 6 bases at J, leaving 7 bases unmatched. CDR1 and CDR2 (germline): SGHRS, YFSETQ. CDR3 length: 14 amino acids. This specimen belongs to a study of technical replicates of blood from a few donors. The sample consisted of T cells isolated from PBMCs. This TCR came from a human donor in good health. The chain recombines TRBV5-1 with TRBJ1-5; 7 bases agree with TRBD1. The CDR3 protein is CASSPTGDGQPQHF. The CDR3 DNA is TGCGCCAGCAGCCCCACAGGGGATGGTCAGCCCCAGCATTTT. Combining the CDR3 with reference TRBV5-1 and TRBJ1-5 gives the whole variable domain KAGVTQTPRYLIKTRGQQVTLSCSPISGHRSVSWYQQTPGQGLQFLFEYFSETQRNKGNFPGRFSGRQFSNSRSEMNVSTLELGDSALYLCASSPTGDGQPQHFGDGTRLSIL.